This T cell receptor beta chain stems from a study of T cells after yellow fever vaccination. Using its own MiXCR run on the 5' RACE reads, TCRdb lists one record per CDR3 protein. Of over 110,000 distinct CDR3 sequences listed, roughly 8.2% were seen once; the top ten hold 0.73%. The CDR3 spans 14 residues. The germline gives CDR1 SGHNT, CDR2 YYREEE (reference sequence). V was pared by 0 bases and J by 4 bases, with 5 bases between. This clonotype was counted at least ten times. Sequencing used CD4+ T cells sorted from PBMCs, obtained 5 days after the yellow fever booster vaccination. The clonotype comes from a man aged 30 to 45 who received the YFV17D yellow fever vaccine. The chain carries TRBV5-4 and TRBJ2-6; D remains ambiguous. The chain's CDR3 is CASSLVEGANVLTF. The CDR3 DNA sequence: TGTGCCAGCAGCTTGGTGGAGGGGGCCAACGTCCTGACTTTC.